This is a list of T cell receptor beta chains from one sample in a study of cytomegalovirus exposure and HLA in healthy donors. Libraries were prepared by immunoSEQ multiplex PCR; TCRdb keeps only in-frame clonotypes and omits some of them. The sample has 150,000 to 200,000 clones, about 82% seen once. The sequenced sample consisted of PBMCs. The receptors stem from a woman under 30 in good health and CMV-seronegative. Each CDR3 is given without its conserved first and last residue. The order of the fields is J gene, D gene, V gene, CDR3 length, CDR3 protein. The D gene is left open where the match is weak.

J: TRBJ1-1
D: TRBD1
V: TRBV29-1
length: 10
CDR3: SVDRGPTEAF

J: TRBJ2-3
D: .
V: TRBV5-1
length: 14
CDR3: ASSLAGVVWADTQY

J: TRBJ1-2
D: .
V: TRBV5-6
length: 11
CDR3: ASSPRGYYGYT

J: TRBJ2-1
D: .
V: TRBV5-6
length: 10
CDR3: ASRLGGHEQF

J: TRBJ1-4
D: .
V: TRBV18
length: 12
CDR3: ASSPIPGGEKLF

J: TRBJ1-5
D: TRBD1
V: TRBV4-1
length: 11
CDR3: ASGQGTNQPQH

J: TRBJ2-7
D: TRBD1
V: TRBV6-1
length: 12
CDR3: ASREDRGSYEQY

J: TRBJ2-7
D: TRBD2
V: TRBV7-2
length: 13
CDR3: ASSIRISGNGEQY

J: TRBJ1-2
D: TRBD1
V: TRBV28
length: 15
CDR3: ASRDGPGQGVIYGYT

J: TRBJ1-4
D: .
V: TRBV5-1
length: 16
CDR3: ASSLDARGKLVNEKLF

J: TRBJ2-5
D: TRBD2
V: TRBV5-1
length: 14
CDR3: ASSPGLAGVEETQY

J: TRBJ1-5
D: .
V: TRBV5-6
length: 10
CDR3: ASSLFGGPQH

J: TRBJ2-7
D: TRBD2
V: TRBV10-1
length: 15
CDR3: ASSDRTSGAYSYEQY

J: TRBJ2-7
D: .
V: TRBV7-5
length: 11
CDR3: VTSGQGTGEQY

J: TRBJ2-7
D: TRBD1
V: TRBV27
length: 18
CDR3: ASSLSAGTGSYTSSYEQY

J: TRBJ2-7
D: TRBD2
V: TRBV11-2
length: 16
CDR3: ASSLVGETSGIFHEQY

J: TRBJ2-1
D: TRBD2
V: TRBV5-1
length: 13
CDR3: ASSPTSGGANEQF

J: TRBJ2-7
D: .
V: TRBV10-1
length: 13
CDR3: ASSPSRIGAYEQY

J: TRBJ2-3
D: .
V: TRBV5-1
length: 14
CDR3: ASSLEGLKGGDTQY

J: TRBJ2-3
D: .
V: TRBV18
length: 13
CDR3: ASSQIYYSTDTQY

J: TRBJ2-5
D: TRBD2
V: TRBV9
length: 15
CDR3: ASSVEAERELPETQY

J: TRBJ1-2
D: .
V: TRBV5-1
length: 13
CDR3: ASSPGRDINYGYT

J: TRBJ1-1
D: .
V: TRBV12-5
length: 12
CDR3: ASGLARGIAEAF

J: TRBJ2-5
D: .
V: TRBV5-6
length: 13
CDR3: ASSWGTAGQETQY

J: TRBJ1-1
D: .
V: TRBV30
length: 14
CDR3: AWSVGLSDFFTEAF

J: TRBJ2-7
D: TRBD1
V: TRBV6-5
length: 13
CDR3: ASSKSTGRPYEQY

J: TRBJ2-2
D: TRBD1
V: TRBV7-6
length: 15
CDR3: ASRFGTGTVVTGELF

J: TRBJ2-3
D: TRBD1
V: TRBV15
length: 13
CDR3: ATSRTGGPTDTQY

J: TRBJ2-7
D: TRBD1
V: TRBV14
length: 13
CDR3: ASSQVNRGVYEQY

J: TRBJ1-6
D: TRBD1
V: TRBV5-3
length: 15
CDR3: ARSLEQGAPRNSPLH

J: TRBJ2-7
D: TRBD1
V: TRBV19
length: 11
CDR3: ASSGTGVYEQY

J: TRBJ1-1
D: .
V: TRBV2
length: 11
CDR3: ASKGETNTEAF

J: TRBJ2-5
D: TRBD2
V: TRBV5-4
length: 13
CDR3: ASSPGRGWEETQY

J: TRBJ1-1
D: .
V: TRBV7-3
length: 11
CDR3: ASSVQGGTEAF

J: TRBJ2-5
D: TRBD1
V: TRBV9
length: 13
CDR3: ASSLDRGRRQTQY

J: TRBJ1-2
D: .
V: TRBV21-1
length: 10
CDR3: ASSKWAQGYT

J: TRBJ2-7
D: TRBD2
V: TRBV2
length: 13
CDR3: ASLTGSGGPYEQY